The present TCR beta chain was sequenced within a study of T cells after yellow fever vaccination. The overall study: For low cell numbers, libraries were made with SMART-Seq v4 Ultra Low Input. Study conclusions and caveats: Post-booster samples contained most primary-vaccination clones (more than 95% CD4, 88% CD8). Few clonotypes appeared in both CD4 and CD8 compartments.

TCRdb redid the calling of the 5' RACE reads with MiXCR, one entry per CDR3 protein. The sample gives about 140,000 distinct CDR3 sequences, under 8% of which show up once; under 0.7% is in the top ten. This clonotype was counted many times. What it binds is not known. The J segment lost 8 bases and the V segment lost 4 bases, leaving 5 bases of the junction unmatched. CDR1 is SEHNR, CDR2 FQNEAQ, per germline (reference sequence). CDR3 length equals 13 residues. The sample here was CD4+ T cells sorted from PBMCs, taken 10 days after the yellow fever booster vaccination. The sequence was collected from a man aged 30 to 45 who received the YFV17D yellow fever vaccine. V gene TRBV7-9 combines with J gene TRBJ1-2; 9 positions match TRBD1. In DNA form, the CDR3 reads TGTGCCAGCAGCTCACAGGGGGCTCGGGGCTACACCTTC. Residues: CASSSQGARGYTF. Full variable domain (remainder filled in from reference TRBV7-9 and TRBJ1-2): DTGVSQNPRHKITKRGQNVTFRCDPISEHNRLYWYRQTLGQGPEFLTYFQNEAQLEKSRLLSDRFSAERPKGSFSTLEIQRTEQGDSAMYLCASSSQGARGYTFGSGTRLTVV.